The rows below give T cell receptor beta chains drawn from one sample of a study of blood T cell repertoires in COVID-19. The assay was immunoSEQ multiplex PCR, and TCRdb's table has in-frame clones only and misses some. The sample lists around 230,000 clones, nearly 90% occurring once. Material for sequencing was PBMCs or T cells enriched from blood (not recorded which). These receptors all come from a woman in her twenties or thirties with acute COVID-19. The CDR3 runs from the conserved cysteine through the conserved F or W. The D gene is left open where the match is weak. Clone size, where shown, is once, few, many, or a class for clones that have expanded.

V	size	D	J	CDR3	DNA
TRBV13	-	TRBD1	TRBJ2-5	CASSFLIAGTENQETQYF	TGTGCCAGCAGCTTCCTTATAGCCGGGACAGAGAACCAAGAGACCCAGTACTTC
TRBV4-1	-	-	TRBJ2-3	CASSQDLGSYTDTQYF	TGCGCCAGCAGCCAAGATCTAGGGAGTTACACAGATACGCAGTATTTT
TRBV24-1	-	-	TRBJ2-5	CATSDATRARGETQYF	TGTGCCACCAGTGACGCGACTAGAGCGCGCGGTGAGACCCAGTACTTC
TRBV30	-	TRBD1	TRBJ1-4	CAWSMVTGVAELFF	TGTGCCTGGAGTATGGTAACAGGGGTAGCGGAACTGTTTTTT
TRBV7-2	-	-	TRBJ2-7	CASSSGGGPLEQYF	TGTGCCAGCAGCTCGGGAGGGGGCCCTTTAGAGCAGTACTTC
TRBV27	-	TRBD1	TRBJ1-2	CASSTQQGAGVEGYTF	TGTGCCAGCAGTACACAACAGGGGGCCGGAGTTGAGGGCTACACCTTC
TRBV20-1	-	-	TRBJ1-5	CSAIEGGDQPQHF	TGCAGTGCTATTGAGGGAGGGGATCAGCCCCAGCATTTT
TRBV5-1	few	-	TRBJ2-3	CASSLAGVSTDTQYF	TGCGCCAGCAGCTTGGCGGGGGTTAGCACAGATACGCAGTATTTT
TRBV7-2	-	-	TRBJ2-1	CASSPGRSGYNEQFF	TGTGCCAGCAGCCCGGGGAGGTCGGGGTACAATGAGCAGTTCTTC
TRBV10-3	-	-	TRBJ2-1	CAISVDRNNEQFF	TGTGCCATCAGTGTAGACAGAAACAATGAGCAGTTCTTC
TRBV6-2/TRBV6-3	-	-	TRBJ1-1	CASSYGRVNTEAFF	TGTGCCAGCAGTTACGGGAGAGTGAACACTGAAGCTTTCTTT
TRBV30	-	-	TRBJ2-7	CAWSAVRKDSLYEQYF	TGTGCCTGGAGTGCTGTTAGAAAGGACAGTCTCTACGAGCAGTACTTC
TRBV3-1/TRBV3-2	-	TRBD2	TRBJ2-5	CASSHGLAGPQETQYF	TGTGCCAGCAGCCACGGACTAGCGGGGCCTCAAGAGACCCAGTACTTC
TRBV18	-	-	TRBJ2-7	CASSPNTAQNSFF	TGTGCCAGCTCACCAAATACAGCCCAGAACTCCTTCTTC
TRBV5-4	-	TRBD1	TRBJ2-1	CASSLATGTGLNEQFF	TGTGCCAGCAGCCTGGCAACCGGGACAGGCCTTAATGAGCAGTTCTTC
TRBV4-3	-	TRBD1	TRBJ2-3	CASSQDQGGTDTQYF	TGCGCCAGCAGCCAAGATCAGGGGGGCACAGATACGCAGTATTTT
TRBV28	-	-	TRBJ1-3	CASSLSGSRRLSGNTIYF	TGTGCCAGCAGTTTATCGGGAAGCAGGAGGCTAAGTGGAAACACCATATATTTT
TRBV7-2	-	TRBD1	TRBJ2-1	CASSRDRGHEQFF	TGTGCCAGCAGCCGGGACAGGGGCCATGAGCAGTTCTTC
TRBV2	few	TRBD2	TRBJ2-1	CASIGGADNEQFF	TGTGCCAGCATCGGGGGGGCCGACAATGAGCAGTTCTTC
TRBV1	-	-	TRBJ2-7	CTSSHGYSTSGDSYEQYF	TGCACCAGCAGCCATGGTTACTCGACTAGCGGGGATTCCTACGAGCAGTACTTC
TRBV5-1	few	-	TRBJ2-2	CASNHGAGGNTGELFF	TGCGCCAGCAACCACGGTGCGGGTGGGAACACCGGGGAGCTGTTTTTT
TRBV5-1	few	-	TRBJ1-6	CASSLGAGADSPLHF	TGCGCCAGCAGCTTGGGGGCAGGAGCGGACTCACCCCTCCACTTT
TRBV19	-	-	TRBJ1-2	CASSVDINYGYTF	TGTGCCAGTAGTGTAGATATAAACTATGGCTACACCTTC
TRBV7-9	-	-	TRBJ2-4	CASSSGTYLGIQYF	TGTGCCAGCAGCTCTGGGACATACCTTGGCATTCAGTACTTC
TRBV5-1	-	TRBD2	TRBJ2-1	CASSLVWSGDNEQFF	TGCGCCAGCAGCTTGGTATGGAGCGGGGACAATGAGCAGTTCTTC
TRBV29-1	-	TRBD2	TRBJ2-1	CSVVGLAGGRYNEQFF	TGCAGCGTTGTGGGTCTAGCGGGGGGGCGCTACAATGAGCAGTTCTTC
TRBV7-6	-	-	TRBJ1-1	CASSPRPGEAFF	TGTGCCAGCAGCCCCCGCCCAGGGGAAGCTTTCTTT
TRBV7-9	few	-	TRBJ2-7	CASSSDPGGSPYEQYF	TGTGCCAGCAGCTCTGACCCAGGGGGGTCCCCCTACGAGCAGTACTTC
TRBV5-6	-	TRBD1	TRBJ1-6	CASSLALPGTGLSPLHF	TGTGCCAGCAGCTTGGCCCTACCCGGGACAGGGCTTTCACCCCTCCACTTT
TRBV5-6	once	TRBD1	TRBJ1-1	CASSPGTGRNTEAFF	TGTGCCAGCAGCCCCGGGACAGGGAGGAACACTGAAGCTTTCTTT
TRBV12-3/TRBV12-4	-	-	TRBJ1-1	CASSASARTEAFF	TGTGCCAGCAGCGCCTCTGCGAGGACTGAAGCTTTCTTT
TRBV30	once	TRBD1	TRBJ1-6	CAWTSNWDSWAPLHF	TGTGCCTGGACTTCGAACTGGGACAGTTGGGCACCCCTCCACTTT
TRBV5-1	once	-	TRBJ1-3	CASSLGGFGPRNTIYF	TGCGCCAGCAGCTTAGGGGGATTTGGTCCAAGAAACACCATATATTTT
TRBV28	-	-	TRBJ1-1	CASRLGGAANAFF	TGTGCCAGCAGACTCGGGGGGGCAGCGAACGCTTTCTTT
TRBV4-1	-	-	TRBJ1-4	CASSRVLNEKLFF	TGCGCCAGCAGCCGGGTACTAAATGAAAAACTGTTTTTT
TRBV6-6	-	-	TRBJ1-1	CASEVGQGIGAFF	TGTGCCAGTGAAGTTGGGCAGGGGATAGGAGCTTTCTTT
TRBV4-2	once	TRBD1	TRBJ2-7	CASSQERGTGGYEQYF	TGTGCCAGCAGCCAAGAGAGGGGGACAGGGGGTTACGAGCAGTACTTC
TRBV29-1	-	-	TRBJ1-6	CSVRTHYNSPLHF	TGCAGCGTCCGCACACATTATAATTCACCCCTCCACTTT
TRBV19	-	TRBD1	TRBJ1-2	CASSITDRGREGYTF	TGTGCCAGTAGTATTACGGACAGGGGGAGAGAGGGCTACACCTTC
TRBV19	-	TRBD2	TRBJ2-1	CASREGGYNEQFF	TGTGCCAGCAGGGAGGGTGGGTACAATGAGCAGTTCTTC
TRBV19	-	TRBD1	TRBJ1-2	CASRPPDRDGYTF	TGTGCCAGTAGGCCCCCTGACAGGGACGGCTACACCTTC
TRBV5-1	-	TRBD1	TRBJ1-5	CASSTSSTGTDQPQHF	TGCGCCAGCAGCACCTCATCGACAGGGACCGATCAGCCCCAGCATTTT
TRBV5-1	-	TRBD1	TRBJ1-1	CASSSVGDRVRNEAFF	TGCGCCAGCAGCAGTGTGGGGGACAGGGTAAGAAATGAAGCTTTCTTT
TRBV5-1	-	TRBD1	TRBJ1-3	CASSPTGGAVSIYF	TGCGCCAGCAGCCCGACAGGGGGTGCCGTGTCCATATATTTT
TRBV9	-	-	TRBJ2-6	CASSVDGVGANVLTF	TGTGCCAGCAGCGTAGACGGGGTTGGGGCCAACGTCCTGACTTTC
TRBV5-6	once	TRBD2	TRBJ2-3	CASTRGDTQYF	TGTGCCAGTACGCGGGGGGATACGCAGTATTTT
TRBV5-6	-	-	TRBJ2-7	CATTMAGQYSYEQYF	TGTGCCACCACGATGGCAGGGCAGTACTCCTACGAGCAGTACTTC
TRBV7-8	-	-	TRBJ1-2	CASSLNQDWGGGYTF	TGTGCCAGCAGCTTAAACCAGGACTGGGGAGGCGGCTACACCTTC
TRBV7-9	-	TRBD1	TRBJ1-5	CASSRFGQGNNQPQHF	TGTGCCAGCAGCCGTTTCGGACAGGGGAACAATCAGCCCCAGCATTTT
TRBV9	-	-	TRBJ1-4	CASSVVSRSNEKLFF	TGTGCCAGCAGCGTAGTGTCGCGGTCTAATGAAAAACTGTTTTTT
TRBV2	-	TRBD1	TRBJ1-5	CASNVLQGASGPQHF	TGTGCCAGCAACGTTTTACAGGGGGCCTCGGGGCCCCAGCATTTT
TRBV5-1	-	TRBD1	TRBJ2-7	CASSLEGTGSRAEQYF	TGCGCCAGCAGCTTGGAAGGGACAGGGTCCAGGGCCGAGCAGTACTTC
TRBV7-9	-	-	TRBJ1-1	CASSDTPRGAFF	TGTGCCAGCAGCGACACCCCCCGGGGAGCTTTCTTT
TRBV9	-	-	TRBJ1-1	CASSVGSLGGLGEAFF	TGTGCCAGCAGCGTAGGTAGTTTAGGGGGTCTCGGAGAAGCTTTCTTT